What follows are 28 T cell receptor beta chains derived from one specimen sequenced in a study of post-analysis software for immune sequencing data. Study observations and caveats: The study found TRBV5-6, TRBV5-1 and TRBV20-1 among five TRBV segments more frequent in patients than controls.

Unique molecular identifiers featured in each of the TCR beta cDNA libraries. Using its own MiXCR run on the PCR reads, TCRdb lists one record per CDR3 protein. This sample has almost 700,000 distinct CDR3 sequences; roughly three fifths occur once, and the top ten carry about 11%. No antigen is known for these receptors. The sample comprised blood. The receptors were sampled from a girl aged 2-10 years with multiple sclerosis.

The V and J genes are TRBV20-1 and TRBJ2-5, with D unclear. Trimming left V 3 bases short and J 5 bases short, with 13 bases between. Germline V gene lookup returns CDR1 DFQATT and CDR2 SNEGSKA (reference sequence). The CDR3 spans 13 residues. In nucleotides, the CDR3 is TGCAGTGCTAGTTTGGTGCAACAGGAGACCCAGTACTTC. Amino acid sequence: CSASLVQQETQYF.

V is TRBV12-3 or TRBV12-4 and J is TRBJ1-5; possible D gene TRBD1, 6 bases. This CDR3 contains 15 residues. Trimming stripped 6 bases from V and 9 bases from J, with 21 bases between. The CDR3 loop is CASSERSGARRPQHF. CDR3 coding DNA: TGTGCCAGCAGCGAGCGGTCGGGGGCAAGGCGGCCCCAGCATTTT.

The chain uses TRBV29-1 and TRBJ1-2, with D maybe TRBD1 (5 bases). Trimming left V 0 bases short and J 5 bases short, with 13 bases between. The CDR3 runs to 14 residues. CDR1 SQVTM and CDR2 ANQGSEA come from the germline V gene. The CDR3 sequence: CSVEDPGQGYGYTF. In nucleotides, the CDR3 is TGCAGCGTTGAAGATCCGGGCCAGGGATATGGCTACACCTTC.

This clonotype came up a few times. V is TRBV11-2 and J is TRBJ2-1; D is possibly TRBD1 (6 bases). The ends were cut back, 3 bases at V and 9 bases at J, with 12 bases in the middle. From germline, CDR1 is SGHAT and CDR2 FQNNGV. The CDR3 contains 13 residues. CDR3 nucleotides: TGTGCCAGCAGCTTTTCAGGGGCGGGTGAGCAGTTCTTC. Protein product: CASSFSGAGEQFF.

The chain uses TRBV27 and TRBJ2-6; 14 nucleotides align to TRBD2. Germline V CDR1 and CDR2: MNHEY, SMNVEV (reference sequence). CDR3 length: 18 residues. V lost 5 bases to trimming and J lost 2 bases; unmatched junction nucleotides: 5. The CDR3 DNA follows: TGTGCCAGCAGTATCGGACTAGCGGGAGGTCCTGGGGCCAACGTCCTGACTTTC. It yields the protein CASSIGLAGGPGANVLTF.

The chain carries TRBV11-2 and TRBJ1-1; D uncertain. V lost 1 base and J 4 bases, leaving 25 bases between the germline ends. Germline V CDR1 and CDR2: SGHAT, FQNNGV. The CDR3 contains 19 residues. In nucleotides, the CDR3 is TGTGCCAGCAGCTTAGTCGTAGGCGGGCGCTTAATCTCTGGCACTGAAGCTTTCTTT. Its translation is CASSLVVGGRLISGTEAFF.

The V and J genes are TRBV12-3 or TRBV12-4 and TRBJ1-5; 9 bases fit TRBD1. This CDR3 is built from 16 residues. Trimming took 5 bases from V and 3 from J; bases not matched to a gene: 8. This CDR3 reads CASSTTGGSNNQPQHF. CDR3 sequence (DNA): TGTGCCAGCAGTACTACAGGGGGCAGTAACAATCAGCCCCAGCATTTT.

CDR3 loop: CASTTGANYGYTF. The CDR3 bases are TGTGCCAGCACAACCGGGGCTAACTATGGCTACACCTTC. This chain connects TRBV12-3 or TRBV12-4 to TRBJ1-2; D unresolved. V lost 7 bases and J lost 0, with 9 bases in between. This CDR3 spans 13 amino acids.

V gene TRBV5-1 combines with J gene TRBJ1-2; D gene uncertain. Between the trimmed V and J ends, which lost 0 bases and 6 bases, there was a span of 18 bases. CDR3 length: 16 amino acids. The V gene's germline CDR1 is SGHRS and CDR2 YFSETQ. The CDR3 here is CASSLVPGSPVDGYTF. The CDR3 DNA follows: TGCGCCAGCAGCTTGGTTCCAGGAAGCCCCGTGGATGGCTACACCTTC.

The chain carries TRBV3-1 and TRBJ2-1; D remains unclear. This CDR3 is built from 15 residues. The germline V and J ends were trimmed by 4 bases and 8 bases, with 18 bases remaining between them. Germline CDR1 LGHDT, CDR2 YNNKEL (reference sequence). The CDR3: CASSPRVSRAHEQFF. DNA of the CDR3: TGTGCCAGCAGCCCCCGGGTCTCCCGAGCGCATGAGCAGTTCTTC.

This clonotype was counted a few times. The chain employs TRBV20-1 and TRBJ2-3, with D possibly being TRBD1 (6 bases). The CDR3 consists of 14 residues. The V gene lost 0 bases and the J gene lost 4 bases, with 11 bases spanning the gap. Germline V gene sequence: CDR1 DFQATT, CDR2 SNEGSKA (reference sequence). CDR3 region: CSARDSGGPDTQYF. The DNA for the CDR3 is TGCAGTGCTAGAGATTCTGGGGGCCCAGATACGCAGTATTTT.

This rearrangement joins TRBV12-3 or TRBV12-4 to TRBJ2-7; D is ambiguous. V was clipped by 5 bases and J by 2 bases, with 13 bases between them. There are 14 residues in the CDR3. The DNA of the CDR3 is TGTGCCAGCAGTGTGGGCCTTCTCCCCTACGAGCAGTACTTC. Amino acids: CASSVGLLPYEQYF.

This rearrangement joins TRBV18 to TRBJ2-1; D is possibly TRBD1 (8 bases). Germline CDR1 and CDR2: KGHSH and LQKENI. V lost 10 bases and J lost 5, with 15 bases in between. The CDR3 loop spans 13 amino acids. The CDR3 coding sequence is TGTGCCACCCGACAGGGGACTAACAATGAGCAGTTCTTC. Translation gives CATRQGTNNEQFF. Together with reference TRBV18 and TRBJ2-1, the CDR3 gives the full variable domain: NAGVMQNPRHLVRRRGQEARLRCSPMKGHSHVYWYRQLPEEGLKFMVYLQKENIIDESGMPKERFSAEFPKEGPSILRIQQVVRGDSAAYFCATRQGTNNEQFFGPGTRLTVL.

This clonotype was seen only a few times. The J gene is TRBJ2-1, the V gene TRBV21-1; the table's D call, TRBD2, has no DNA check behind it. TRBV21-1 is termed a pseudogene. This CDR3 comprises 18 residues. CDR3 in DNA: TGTGCCAGCAGCAAAGATTCTACGGGAGAGGTAGTATACAATGAGCAGTTCTTC. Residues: CASSKDSTGEVVYNEQFF.

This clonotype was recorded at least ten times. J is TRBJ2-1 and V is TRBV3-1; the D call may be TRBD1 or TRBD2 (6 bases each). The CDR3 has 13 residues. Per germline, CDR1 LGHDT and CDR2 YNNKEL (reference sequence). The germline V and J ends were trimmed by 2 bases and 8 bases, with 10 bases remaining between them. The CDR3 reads CASSQTGADEQFF. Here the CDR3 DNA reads TGTGCCAGCAGCCAAACGGGGGCGGATGAGCAGTTCTTC.

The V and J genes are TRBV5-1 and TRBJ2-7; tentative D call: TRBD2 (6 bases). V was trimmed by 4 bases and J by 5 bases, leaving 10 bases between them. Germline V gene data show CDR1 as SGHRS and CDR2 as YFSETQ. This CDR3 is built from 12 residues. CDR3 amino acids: CASSRGGNEQYF. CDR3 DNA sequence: TGCGCCAGCAGCCGTGGCGGGAACGAGCAGTACTTC.

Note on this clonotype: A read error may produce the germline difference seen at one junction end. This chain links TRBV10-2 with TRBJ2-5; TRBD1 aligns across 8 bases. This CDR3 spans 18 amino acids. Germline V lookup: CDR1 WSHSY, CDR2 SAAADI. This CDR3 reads CASGDRGNYPSSQETQYF. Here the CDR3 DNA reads TGCGCCAGCGGTGACAGGGGCAATTATCCCAGTTCTCAAGAGACCCAGTACTTC.

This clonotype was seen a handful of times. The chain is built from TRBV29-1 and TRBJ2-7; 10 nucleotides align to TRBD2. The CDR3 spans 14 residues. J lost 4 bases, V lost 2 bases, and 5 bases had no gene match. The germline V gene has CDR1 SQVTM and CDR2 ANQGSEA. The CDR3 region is CSVELAGARYEQYF. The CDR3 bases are TGCAGCGTTGAACTAGCGGGAGCGCGTTACGAGCAGTACTTC.

The CDR3 is CASSLVRLAFNEQFF. DNA of the CDR3: TGCGCCAGCAGCTTGGTGAGACTAGCGTTCAATGAGCAGTTCTTC. The genes are TRBV5-1 and TRBJ2-1; 8 bases align to TRBD2. There are 15 residues in the CDR3. The germline V gene encodes CDR1 SGHRS and CDR2 YFSETQ. The trim removed 0 bases at V and 6 bases at J, leaving 5 bases unmatched.

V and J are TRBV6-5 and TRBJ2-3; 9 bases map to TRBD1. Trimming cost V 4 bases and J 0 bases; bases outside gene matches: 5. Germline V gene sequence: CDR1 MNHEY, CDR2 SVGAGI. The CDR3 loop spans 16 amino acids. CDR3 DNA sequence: TGTGCCAGCAGTTCCGTACAGGGGGCAAGCACAGATACGCAGTATTTT. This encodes CASSSVQGASTDTQYF.

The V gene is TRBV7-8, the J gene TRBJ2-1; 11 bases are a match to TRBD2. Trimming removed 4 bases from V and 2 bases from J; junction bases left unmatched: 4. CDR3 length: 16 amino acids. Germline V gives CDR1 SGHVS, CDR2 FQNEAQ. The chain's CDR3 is CASSWGLAETYNEQFF. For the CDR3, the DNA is TGTGCCAGCAGCTGGGGACTAGCGGAGACCTACAATGAGCAGTTCTTC.

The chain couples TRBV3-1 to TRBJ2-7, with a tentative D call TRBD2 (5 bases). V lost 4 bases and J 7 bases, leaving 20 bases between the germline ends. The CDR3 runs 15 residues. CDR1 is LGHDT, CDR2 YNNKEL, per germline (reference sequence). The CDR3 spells CASSPPFLGRDEQYF. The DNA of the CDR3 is TGTGCCAGCAGCCCACCTTTTTTAGGCCGGGATGAGCAGTACTTC.

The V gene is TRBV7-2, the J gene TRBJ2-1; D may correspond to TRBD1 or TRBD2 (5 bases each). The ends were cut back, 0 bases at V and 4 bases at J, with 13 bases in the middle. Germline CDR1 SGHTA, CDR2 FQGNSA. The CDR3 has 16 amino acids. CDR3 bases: TGTGCCAGCAGCTTAGCCTCGGGACGGGCGTACAATGAGCAGTTCTTC. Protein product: CASSLASGRAYNEQFF.

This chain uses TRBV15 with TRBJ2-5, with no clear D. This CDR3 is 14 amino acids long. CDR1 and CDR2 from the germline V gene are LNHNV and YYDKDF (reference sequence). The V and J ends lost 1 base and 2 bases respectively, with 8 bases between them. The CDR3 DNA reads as TGTGCCACCAGCAGAGGCAGATCTCAAGAGACCCAGTACTTC. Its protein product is CATSRGRSQETQYF.

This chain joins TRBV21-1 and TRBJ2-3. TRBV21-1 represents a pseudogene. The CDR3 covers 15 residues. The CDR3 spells CASSITSARADTQYF. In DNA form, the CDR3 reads TGTGCCAGCAGTATAACTAGTGCTCGTGCAGATACGCAGTATTTT.

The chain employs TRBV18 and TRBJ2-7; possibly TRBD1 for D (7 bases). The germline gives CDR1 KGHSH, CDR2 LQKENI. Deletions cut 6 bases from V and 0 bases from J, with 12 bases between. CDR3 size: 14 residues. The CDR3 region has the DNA TGTGCCAGCTCCCGCCAGGGGGGCTCCTACGAGCAGTACTTC. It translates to CASSRQGGSYEQYF.

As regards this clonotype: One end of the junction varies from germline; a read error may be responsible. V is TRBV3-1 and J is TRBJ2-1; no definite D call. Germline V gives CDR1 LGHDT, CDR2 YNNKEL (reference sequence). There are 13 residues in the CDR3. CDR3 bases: TGTGCCGGCAGCCTTAGACCCCGCGATGAGCAGTTCTTC. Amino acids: CAGSLRPRDEQFF.

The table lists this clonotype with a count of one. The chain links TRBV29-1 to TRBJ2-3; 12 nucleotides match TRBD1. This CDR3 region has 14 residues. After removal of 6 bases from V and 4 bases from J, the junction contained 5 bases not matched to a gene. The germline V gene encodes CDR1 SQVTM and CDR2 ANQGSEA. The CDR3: CSVVRDRGPDTQYF. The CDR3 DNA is TGCAGCGTGGTCCGGGACAGGGGGCCAGATACGCAGTATTTT.